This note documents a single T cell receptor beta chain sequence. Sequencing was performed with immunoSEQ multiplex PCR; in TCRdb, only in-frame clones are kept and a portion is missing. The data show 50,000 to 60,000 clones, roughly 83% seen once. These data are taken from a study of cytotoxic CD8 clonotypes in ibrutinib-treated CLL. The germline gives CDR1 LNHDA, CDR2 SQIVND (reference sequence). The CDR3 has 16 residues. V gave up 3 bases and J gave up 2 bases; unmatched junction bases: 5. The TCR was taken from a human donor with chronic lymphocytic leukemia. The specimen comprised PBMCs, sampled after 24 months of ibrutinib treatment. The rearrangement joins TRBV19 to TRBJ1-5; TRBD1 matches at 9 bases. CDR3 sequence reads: CASSMDRGMGNQPQHF. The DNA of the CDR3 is TGTGCCAGTAGTATGGACAGGGGAATGGGCAATCAGCCCCAGCATTTT.